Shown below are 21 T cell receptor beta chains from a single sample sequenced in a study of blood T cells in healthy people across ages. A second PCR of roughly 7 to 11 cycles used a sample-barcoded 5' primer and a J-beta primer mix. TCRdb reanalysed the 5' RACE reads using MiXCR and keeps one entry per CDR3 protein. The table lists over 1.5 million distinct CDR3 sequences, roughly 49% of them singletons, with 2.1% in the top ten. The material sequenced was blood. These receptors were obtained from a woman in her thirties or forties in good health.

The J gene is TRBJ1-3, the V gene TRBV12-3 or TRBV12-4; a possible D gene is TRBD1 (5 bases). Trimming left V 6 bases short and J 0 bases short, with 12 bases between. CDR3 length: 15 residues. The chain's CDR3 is CASSSGDLSGNTIYF. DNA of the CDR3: TGTGCCAGCAGCTCCGGGGACCTCTCTGGAAACACCATATATTTT.

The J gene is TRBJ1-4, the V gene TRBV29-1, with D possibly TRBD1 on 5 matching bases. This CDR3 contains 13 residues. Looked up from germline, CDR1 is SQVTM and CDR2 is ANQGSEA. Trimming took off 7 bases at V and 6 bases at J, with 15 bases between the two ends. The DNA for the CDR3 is TGCAGCGGCCTTGGCAGGGAGGATGAAAAACTGTTTTTT. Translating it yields CSGLGREDEKLFF.

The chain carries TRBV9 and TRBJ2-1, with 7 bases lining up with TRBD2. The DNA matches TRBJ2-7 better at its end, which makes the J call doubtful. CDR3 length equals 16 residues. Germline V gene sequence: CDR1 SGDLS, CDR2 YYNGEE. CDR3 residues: CASSPRLASSHNEQYF. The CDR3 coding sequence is TGTGCCAGCAGCCCTAGACTAGCATCCTCCCACAATGAGCAGTACTTC.

The CDR3 coding sequence is TGTGCCAGCAGTTTATTGGCCAGTTTTAGCACAGATACGCAGTATTTT. Protein: CASSLLASFSTDTQYF. The chain links TRBV28 to TRBJ2-3, with D unresolved. The ends were cut back, 1 base at V and 0 bases at J, with 11 bases in the middle. Germline lookup yields CDR1 MDHEN and CDR2 SYDVKM. The CDR3 length is 16 residues.

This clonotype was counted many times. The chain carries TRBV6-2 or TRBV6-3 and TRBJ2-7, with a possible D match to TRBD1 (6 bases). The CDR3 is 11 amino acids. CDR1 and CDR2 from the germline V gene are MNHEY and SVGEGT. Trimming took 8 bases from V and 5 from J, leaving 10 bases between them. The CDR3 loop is CASGQGNEQYF. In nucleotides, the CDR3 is TGTGCCAGCGGGCAGGGGAACGAGCAGTACTTC.

CDR3 sequence reads: CSGVAGTDTQYF. CDR3 coding DNA: TGCAGTGGGGTCGCCGGCACAGATACGCAGTATTTT. The rearrangement joins TRBV29-1 to TRBJ2-3; D is undetermined. The germline gives CDR1 SQVTM, CDR2 ANQGSEA. CDR3 length: 12 amino acids.

In DNA form, the CDR3 reads TGTGCCAGCGGCGCTACGCCGACAGGAGTAGATGGCTACACCTTC. As protein: CASGATPTGVDGYTF. V gene TRBV7-9 combines with J gene TRBJ1-2; D may be TRBD1 (6 bases). The germline gives CDR1 SEHNR, CDR2 FQNEAQ (reference sequence). The CDR3 has 15 residues. V was trimmed by 8 bases and J by 6 bases, leaving 22 bases between them.

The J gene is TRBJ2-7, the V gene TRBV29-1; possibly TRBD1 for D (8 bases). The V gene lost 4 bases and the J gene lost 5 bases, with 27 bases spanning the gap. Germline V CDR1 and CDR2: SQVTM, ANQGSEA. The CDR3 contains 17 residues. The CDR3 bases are TGCAGCGTTGCCCAGCCCCCAATTACAGGGGGGGTAGACGAGCAGTACTTC. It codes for CSVAQPPITGGVDEQYF.

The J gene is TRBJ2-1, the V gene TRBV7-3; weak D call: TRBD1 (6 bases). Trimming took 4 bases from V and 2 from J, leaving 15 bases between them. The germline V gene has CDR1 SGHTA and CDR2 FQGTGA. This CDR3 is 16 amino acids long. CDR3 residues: CASSSTTGFPYNEQFF. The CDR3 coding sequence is TGTGCCAGCAGCTCCACAACAGGGTTTCCCTACAATGAGCAGTTCTTC. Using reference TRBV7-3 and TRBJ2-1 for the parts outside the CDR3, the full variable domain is GAGVSQTPSNKVTEKGKYVELRCDPISGHTALYWYRQSLGQGPEFLIYFQGTGAADDSGLPNDRFFAVRPEGSVSTLKIQRTERGDSAVYLCASSSTTGFPYNEQFFGPGTRLTVL.

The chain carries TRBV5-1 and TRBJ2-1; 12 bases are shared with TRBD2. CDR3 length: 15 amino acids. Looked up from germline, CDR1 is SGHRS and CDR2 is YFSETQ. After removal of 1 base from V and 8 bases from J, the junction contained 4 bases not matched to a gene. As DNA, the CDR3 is TGCGCCAGCAGCTTGCTAGCGGGGGGGCTGGATGAGCAGTTCTTC. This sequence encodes CASSLLAGGLDEQFF.

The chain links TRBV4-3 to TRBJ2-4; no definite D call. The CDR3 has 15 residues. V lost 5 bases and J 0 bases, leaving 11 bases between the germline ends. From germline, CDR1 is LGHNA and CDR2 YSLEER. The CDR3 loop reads CASSASALAKNIQYF. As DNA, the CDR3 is TGCGCCAGCAGCGCTAGTGCTCTAGCCAAAAACATTCAGTACTTC.

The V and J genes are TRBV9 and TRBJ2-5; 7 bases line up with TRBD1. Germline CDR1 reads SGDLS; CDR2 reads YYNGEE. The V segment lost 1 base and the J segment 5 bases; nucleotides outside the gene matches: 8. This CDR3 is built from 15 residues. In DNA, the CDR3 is TGTGCCAGCAGCGTACAGACAGGGACGGGGGAGACCCAGTACTTC. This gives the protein CASSVQTGTGETQYF.

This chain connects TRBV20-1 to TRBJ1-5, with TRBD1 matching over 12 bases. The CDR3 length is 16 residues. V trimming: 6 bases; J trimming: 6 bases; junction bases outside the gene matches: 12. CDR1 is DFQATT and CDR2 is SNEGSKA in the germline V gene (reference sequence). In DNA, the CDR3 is TGCAGTGCCAGCGGCTGGGACAGGGGGCTGGGTCAGCCCCAGCATTTT. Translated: CSASGWDRGLGQPQHF.

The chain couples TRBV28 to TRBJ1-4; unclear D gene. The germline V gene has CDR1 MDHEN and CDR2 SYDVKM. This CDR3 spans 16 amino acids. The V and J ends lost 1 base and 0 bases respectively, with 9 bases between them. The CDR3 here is CASSLLDRATNEKLFF. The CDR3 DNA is TGTGCCAGCAGTTTATTGGACCGAGCAACTAATGAAAAACTGTTTTTT.

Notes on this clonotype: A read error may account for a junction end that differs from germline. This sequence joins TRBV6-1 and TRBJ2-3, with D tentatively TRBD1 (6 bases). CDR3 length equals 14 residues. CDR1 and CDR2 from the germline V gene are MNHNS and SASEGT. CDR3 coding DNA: TGTGCCAGCAGTGAGGGTTCTCGGACAGATACGCGGTATTTT. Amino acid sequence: CASSEGSRTDTRYF.

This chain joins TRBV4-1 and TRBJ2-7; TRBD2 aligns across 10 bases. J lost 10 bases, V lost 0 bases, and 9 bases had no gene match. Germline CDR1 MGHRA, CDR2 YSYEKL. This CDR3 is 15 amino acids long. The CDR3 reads CASSQDISGGPPQYF. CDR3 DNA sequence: TGCGCCAGCAGCCAAGACATTAGCGGGGGGCCGCCCCAGTACTTC.

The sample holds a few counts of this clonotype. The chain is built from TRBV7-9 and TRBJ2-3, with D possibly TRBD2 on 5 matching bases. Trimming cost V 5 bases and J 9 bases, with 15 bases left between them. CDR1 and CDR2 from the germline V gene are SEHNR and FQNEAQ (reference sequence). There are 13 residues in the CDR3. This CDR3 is CASSQPGFRTQYF. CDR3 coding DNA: TGTGCCAGCAGCCAACCGGGATTCAGGACGCAGTATTTT.

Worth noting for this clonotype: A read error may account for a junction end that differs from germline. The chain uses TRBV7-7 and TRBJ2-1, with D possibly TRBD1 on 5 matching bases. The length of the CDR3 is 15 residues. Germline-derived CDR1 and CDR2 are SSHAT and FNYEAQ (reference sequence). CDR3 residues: CASSFELGRAHEQFF. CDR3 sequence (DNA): TGTGCTAGCAGCTTCGAATTGGGCAGGGCCCATGAGCAGTTCTTC.

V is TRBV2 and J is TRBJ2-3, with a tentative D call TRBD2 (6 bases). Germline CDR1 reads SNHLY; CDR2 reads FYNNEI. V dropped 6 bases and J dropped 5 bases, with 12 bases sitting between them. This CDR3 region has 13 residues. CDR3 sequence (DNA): TGTGCCAGCAGACAGCAGGGAGGAGATACGCAGTATTTT. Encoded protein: CASRQQGGDTQYF. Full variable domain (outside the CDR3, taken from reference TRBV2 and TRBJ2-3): EPEVTQTPSHQVTQMGQEVILRCVPISNHLYFYWYRQILGQKVEFLVSFYNNEISEKSEIFDDQFSVERPDGSNFTLKIRSTKLEDSAMYFCASRQQGGDTQYFGPGTRLTVL.

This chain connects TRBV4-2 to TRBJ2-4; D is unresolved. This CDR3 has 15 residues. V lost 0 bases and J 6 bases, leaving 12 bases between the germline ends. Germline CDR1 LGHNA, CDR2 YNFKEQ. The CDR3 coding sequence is TGTGCCAGCAGCCAAGATCTCCGGCAGATAAACATTCAGTACTTC. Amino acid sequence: CASSQDLRQINIQYF.

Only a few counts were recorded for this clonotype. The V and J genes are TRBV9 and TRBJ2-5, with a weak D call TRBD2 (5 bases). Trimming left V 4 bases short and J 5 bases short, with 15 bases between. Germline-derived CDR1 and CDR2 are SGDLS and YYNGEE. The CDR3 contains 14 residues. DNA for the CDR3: TGTGCCAGCAGCCTTTTCGATGGGGAGGAGACCCAGTACTTC. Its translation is CASSLFDGEETQYF. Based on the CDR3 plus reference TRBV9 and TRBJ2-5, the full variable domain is DSGVTQTPKHLITATGQRVTLRCSPRSGDLSVYWYQQSLDQGLQFLIQYYNGEERAKGNILERFSAQQFPDLHSELNLSSLELGDSALYFCASSLFDGEETQYFGPGTRLLVL.